This passage covers 24 T cell receptor beta chains from one sample sequenced in a study of blood T cell repertoires in COVID-19. Generated by immunoSEQ multiplex PCR, the TCRdb table keeps only in-frame clones and is missing some. Of more than 95,000 clones listed, approximately 81% are singletons. Sample: peripheral blood. These receptor sequences come from a man older than 75 with acute or convalescent COVID-19.

The rearrangement uses TRBV28 and TRBJ2-6; 8 bases are a match to TRBD2. Germline trimming cut 11 bases from V and 4 bases from J; bases unmatched to any gene: 19. The CDR3 spans 18 residues. CDR1 MDHEN and CDR2 SYDVKM come from the germline V gene. The DNA for the CDR3 is TGTGCCCGCCGCCTCCGGGGGGGCAGGGGTTACGGGGCCAACGTCCTGACTTTC. As protein: CARRLRGGRGYGANVLTF. Combining the CDR3 with reference TRBV28 and TRBJ2-6 gives the whole variable domain DVKVTQSSRYLVKRTGEKVFLECVQDMDHENMFWYRQDPGLGLRLIYFSYDVKMKEKGDIPEGYSVSREKKERFSLILESASTNQTSMYLCARRLRGGRGYGANVLTFGAGSRLTVL.

This chain connects TRBV18 to TRBJ1-1; TRBD1 aligns across 8 bases. The CDR3 consists of 14 residues. The V segment lost 3 bases and the J segment 11 bases; nucleotides outside the gene matches: 11. Germline values: CDR1 KGHSH, CDR2 LQKENI. The CDR3 nucleotides are TGTGCCAGCTCACCCGGGACAGGCGCCGTGGGGGCTTTCTTT. It is translated as CASSPGTGAVGAFF. The complete variable domain, with remaining parts taken from reference TRBV18 and TRBJ1-1, reads NAGVMQNPRHLVRRRGQEARLRCSPMKGHSHVYWYRQLPEEGLKFMVYLQKENIIDESGMPKERFSAEFPKEGPSILRIQQVVRGDSAAYFCASSPGTGAVGAFFGQGTRLTVV.

The chain joins TRBV6-6 to TRBJ2-7, with D unresolved. The CDR3 has 14 amino acids. The germline V and J ends were trimmed by 2 bases and 4 bases, with 12 bases remaining between them. Germline CDR1 MNHNY, CDR2 SVGAGI (reference sequence). The CDR3 here is CASSYPLRPYEQYF. CDR3 nucleotides: TGTGCCAGCAGTTACCCTCTACGCCCTTACGAGCAGTACTTC.

The genes are TRBV7-9 and TRBJ2-1; 7 positions agree with TRBD1. Germline lookup yields CDR1 SEHNR and CDR2 FQNEAQ (reference sequence). The ends lost 5 bases at V and 5 bases at J; junction bases unmatched: 12. The CDR3 loop spans 16 amino acids. CDR3 loop: CASSPTGTGTNNEQFF. As DNA, the CDR3 is TGTGCCAGCAGCCCGACAGGGACGGGTACGAACAATGAGCAGTTCTTC.

The J gene is TRBJ2-1, the V gene TRBV24-1; TRBD2 matches at 8 bases. V lost 4 bases, J lost 5 bases, and 6 bases stayed unmatched. This CDR3 has 15 residues. CDR1 is KGHDR, CDR2 SFDVKD, per germline. This CDR3 reads CATSDTGLDNNEQFF. CDR3 in DNA: TGTGCCACCAGTGACACGGGACTAGATAACAATGAGCAGTTCTTC.

This chain links TRBV20-1 with TRBJ2-1; the match to TRBD1 covers 7 bases. The CDR3 length is 16 residues. The germline gives CDR1 DFQATT, CDR2 SNEGSKA (reference sequence). V was clipped by 3 bases and J by 8 bases; unmatched bases: 16. The CDR3 region is CSASRGQRGGRYEQFF. CDR3 coding DNA: TGCAGTGCTAGTCGGGGCCAGAGAGGGGGCCGCTATGAGCAGTTCTTC.

The chain joins TRBV4-3 to TRBJ1-2, with 8 bases aligning to TRBD1. The V and J ends lost 2 bases and 7 bases, in that order; junction bases with no gene match: 12. Germline V gives CDR1 LGHNA, CDR2 YSLEER. The CDR3 length is 16 residues. CDR3 nucleotides: TGCGCCAGCAGCCAATACCGACAGGGGAGAGAAGGTGGCTACACCTTC. This sequence encodes CASSQYRQGREGGYTF.

The V and J genes are TRBV10-3 and TRBJ2-5; the D gene is possibly TRBD1 (5 bases). Germline V gene data show CDR1 as ENHRY and CDR2 as SYGVKD. This CDR3 comprises 16 residues. Trimming took off 0 bases at V and 5 bases at J, with 16 bases between the two ends. CDR3: CAISESIGLSGETQYF. CDR3 DNA: TGTGCCATCAGTGAGTCTATAGGCCTCTCAGGGGAGACCCAGTACTTC.

V and J are TRBV3-1 (or the pseudogene TRBV3-2) and TRBJ2-1; a weak D match, TRBD2 (5 bases). From germline, CDR1 is LGHDT and CDR2 YNNKEL (reference sequence). The V end lost 3 bases, the J end lost 14 bases, and 14 bases lay between the germline ends. The CDR3 contains 12 residues. CDR3 nucleotides: TGTGCCAGCAGCCAGGGGAGTTTGCGGGAGTTCTTC. Amino acid sequence: CASSQGSLREFF.

This clone was found a few times. The chain carries TRBV28 and TRBJ2-5; 13 positions match TRBD2. The CDR3 has 16 residues. The germline gives CDR1 MDHEN, CDR2 SYDVKM. The J segment lost 1 base and the V segment lost 3 bases, leaving 2 bases of the junction unmatched. CDR3 sequence reads: CASSLTSGRTQETQYF. DNA for the CDR3: TGTGCCAGCAGTTTGACTAGCGGGAGGACCCAAGAGACCCAGTACTTC.

The J gene is TRBJ1-1, the V gene TRBV18; D gene uncertain. CDR3 size: 14 residues. Per the germline V gene, CDR1 is KGHSH and CDR2 is LQKENI. V lost 2 bases and J 3 bases, leaving 10 bases between the germline ends. This chain's CDR3 is CASSPTYRDTEAFF. CDR3 sequence (DNA): TGTGCCAGCTCACCAACCTACCGGGACACTGAAGCTTTCTTT.

The V and J genes are TRBV14 and TRBJ1-4, with 10 nucleotides matching TRBD1. V trimming: 1 base; J trimming: 5 bases; junction bases outside the gene matches: 4. CDR3 length: 16 residues. CDR1 is SGHDN and CDR2 is FVKESK in the germline V gene. The CDR3 region is CASSQVGTGVNEKLFF. DNA for the CDR3: TGTGCCAGCAGCCAAGTTGGGACAGGGGTAAATGAAAAACTGTTTTTT.

The V call is TRBV19, the J call TRBJ1-5; a possible D gene is TRBD1 (5 bases). Trimming took 3 bases from V and 2 from J, leaving 11 bases between them. CDR1 and CDR2 from the germline V gene are LNHDA and SQIVND (reference sequence). The CDR3 is 15 residues long. The CDR3 sequence: CASSMGGVGNQPQHF. CDR3 bases: TGTGCCAGTAGTATGGGAGGGGTAGGCAATCAGCCCCAGCATTTT.

The chain uses TRBV2 and TRBJ1-1, with a possible D match to TRBD1 (5 bases). Germline CDR1 SNHLY, CDR2 FYNNEI. The CDR3 is 12 residues long. V was shortened by 7 bases and J by 4 bases, with 10 bases between the two germline ends. CDR3 coding DNA: TGTGCCAGCACCGCGGGGGGCACTGAAGCTTTCTTT. Translating gives CASTAGGTEAFF. Combining the CDR3 with reference TRBV2 and TRBJ1-1 gives the whole variable domain EPEVTQTPSHQVTQMGQEVILRCVPISNHLYFYWYRQILGQKVEFLVSFYNNEISEKSEIFDDQFSVERPDGSNFTLKIRSTKLEDSAMYFCASTAGGTEAFFGQGTRLTVV.

This chain links TRBV7-9 with TRBJ2-7; TRBD1 aligns across 8 bases. The V segment lost 5 bases and the J segment 5 bases; nucleotides outside the gene matches: 8. Germline CDR1 and CDR2: SEHNR and FQNEAQ (reference sequence). CDR3 length equals 14 residues. Here the CDR3 reads CASSRGQALDEQYF. In DNA form, the CDR3 reads TGTGCCAGCAGCCGGGGACAGGCCCTGGACGAGCAGTACTTC.

The V call is TRBV5-1, the J call TRBJ2-3; 8 bases match TRBD1. This CDR3 is 16 amino acids long. The germline V gene encodes CDR1 SGHRS and CDR2 YFSETQ. Trimming cost V 0 bases and J 1 base; bases outside gene matches: 4. The CDR3 DNA sequence: TGCGCCAGCAGCTTGGTTGGACAGGGAGGCACAGATACGCAGTATTTT. Translated: CASSLVGQGGTDTQYF. Filled out from reference TRBV5-1 and TRBJ2-3, the complete variable domain reads KAGVTQTPRYLIKTRGQQVTLSCSPISGHRSVSWYQQTPGQGLQFLFEYFSETQRNKGNFPGRFSGRQFSNSRSEMNVSTLELGDSALYLCASSLVGQGGTDTQYFGPGTRLTVL.

V gene TRBV19 combines with J gene TRBJ2-1, with 9 bases that match TRBD2. Germline CDR1 is LNHDA and CDR2 is SQIVND (reference sequence). CDR3 length: 18 amino acids. V trimming: 10 bases; J trimming: 2 bases; junction bases outside the gene matches: 18. CDR3 residues: CATKPFPVSGSPYNEQFF. The CDR3 DNA sequence: TGTGCCACCAAACCCTTCCCCGTTAGCGGGAGCCCCTACAATGAGCAGTTCTTC.

This clone was counted a single time. This same CDR3 is encoded by further DNA sequences in the sample. The rearrangement joins TRBV4-1 to TRBJ2-7, with TRBD1 matching over 9 bases. This CDR3 region has 14 residues. Germline V gives CDR1 MGHRA, CDR2 YSYEKL. V lost 1 base, J lost 7 bases, and 5 bases stayed unmatched. The CDR3, as DNA: TGCGCCAGCAGCCAAGGACAGGGGGTGGGGGAGCAGTACTTC. Translated, it gives CASSQGQGVGEQYF.

This clone was observed a handful of times. The chain uses TRBV18 and TRBJ1-1, with 8 nucleotides matching TRBD1. J lost 4 bases, V lost 3 bases, and 7 bases had no gene match. Germline CDR1 KGHSH, CDR2 LQKENI. CDR3 length: 15 residues. The CDR3 coding sequence is TGTGCCAGCTCACCGATTCAGGGGGCCGGCACTGAAGCTTTCTTT. Encoded protein: CASSPIQGAGTEAFF.

This sequence joins TRBV28 and TRBJ1-1; 10 bases agree with TRBD1. The trim removed 5 bases at V and 6 bases at J, leaving 9 bases unmatched. This CDR3 has 15 residues. CDR1 and CDR2 from the germline V gene are MDHEN and SYDVKM. CDR3 sequence: CASSPGTGAQAEAFF. CDR3 coding DNA: TGTGCCAGCAGTCCCGGGACAGGGGCTCAGGCTGAAGCTTTCTTT.

The chain couples TRBV19 to TRBJ2-6, with 8 bases lining up with TRBD1. Germline CDR1 and CDR2: LNHDA and SQIVND (reference sequence). The CDR3 covers 17 residues. J gave up 0 bases and V 5 bases, and 6 bases lay outside the gene matches. CDR3 coding DNA: TGTGCCAGTAGTCCCCGACAGGGGAGCTCTGGGGCCAACGTCCTGACTTTC. This translates into CASSPRQGSSGANVLTF.

This sequence joins TRBV5-1 and TRBJ1-3; D is uncertain. V lost 4 bases, J lost 4 bases, and 12 bases lay in between. CDR3 size: 14 residues. Germline V lookup: CDR1 SGHRS, CDR2 YFSETQ. CDR3 sequence: CASSPFAAGNTIYF. DNA for the CDR3: TGCGCCAGCAGCCCCTTCGCCGCGGGAAACACCATATATTTT.

The chain uses TRBV6-5 and TRBJ1-5; a weak D match, TRBD1 (6 bases). The germline gives CDR1 MNHEY, CDR2 SVGAGI. The CDR3 contains 13 residues. Trimming cost V 6 bases and J 5 bases, with 11 bases left between them. The CDR3 is CASRLQGYQPQHF. The CDR3 bases are TGTGCCAGCAGGCTACAGGGTTATCAGCCCCAGCATTTT.

The CDR3 spells CASSLTQVRGEQYF. The CDR3 DNA is TGTGCCAGCAGCTTAACCCAGGTGCGGGGCGAGCAGTACTTC. The chain uses TRBV11-2 and TRBJ2-7; the D gene is possibly TRBD2 (6 bases). The germline gives CDR1 SGHAT, CDR2 FQNNGV. With 2 bases removed from V and 6 bases from J, the gap between germline ends came to 14 bases. The length of the CDR3 is 14 residues.